The following is a T cell receptor beta chain sequence with its context. This entry comes from a study of shared clonotypes between healthy human individuals. CD8 cells classed as naive were CD45RO-negative and positively selected for CCR7, excluding terminally differentiated effector memory CD45RA+ cells. Produced via immunoSEQ multiplex PCR; TCRdb's table is partial and in-frame only. Among approximately 1.9 million clones listed, around 95% were seen once. The germline V gene has CDR1 SGHVS and CDR2 FNYEAQ. V gave up 5 bases and J gave up 5 bases, with 13 bases separating them. This CDR3 contains 13 residues.

The specimen sequenced was naive CD8+ T cells from PBMCs. The J gene is TRBJ2-7, the V gene TRBV7-6; D gene uncertain. The clonotype comes from a man between 18 and 35 years old in good health. Some clones in this sample may be carry-over from other donors' samples. The CDR3 loop is CASSLLDRHEQYF. Here the CDR3 DNA reads TGTGCCAGCAGCCTCCTCGACCGACACGAGCAGTACTTC.